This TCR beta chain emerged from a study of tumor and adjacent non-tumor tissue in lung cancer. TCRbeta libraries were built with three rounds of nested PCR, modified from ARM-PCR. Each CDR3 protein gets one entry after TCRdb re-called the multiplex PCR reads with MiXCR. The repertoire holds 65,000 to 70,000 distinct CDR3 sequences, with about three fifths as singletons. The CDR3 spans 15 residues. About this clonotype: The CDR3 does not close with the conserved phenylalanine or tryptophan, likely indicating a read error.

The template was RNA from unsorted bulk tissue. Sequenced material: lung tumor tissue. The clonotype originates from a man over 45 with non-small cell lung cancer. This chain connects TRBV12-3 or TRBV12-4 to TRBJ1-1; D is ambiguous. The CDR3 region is CASSYRREMNAEAFI. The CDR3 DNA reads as TGTGCCAGCAGCTACCGACGGGAGATGAACGCTGAAGCTTTCATT.